The 21 T cell receptor beta chains reported below all come from one sample, sequenced in a study of cytomegalovirus exposure and HLA in healthy donors (dated by TCRdb to about 2017). The receptor library was made with the immunoSEQ multiplex PCR assay. For the multiplex PCR, a mixture combining 60 forward primers for TCR Vbeta segments and 13 reverse primers for TCR Jbeta segments was used. In TCRdb, the immuneACCESS table is reduced to in-frame sequences with V and J assigned. These tables do not hold every clone; where another copy was compared, an unresolved V gene accounts for under half, and the others remain unexplained. This sample gives tens of thousands of clones in total; roughly nine tenths of them show up just once. About a tenth of the sample is in the top ten clones. The specimen was PBMCs. These receptors were taken from a man younger than 45 in good health and CMV-seropositive.

This clone showed up just once. V is TRBV9 and J is TRBJ2-7; 9 bases fit TRBD2. The CDR3 consists of 14 residues. CDR1 and CDR2 (germline): SGDLS, YYNGEE. The J segment lost 6 bases and the V segment lost 2 bases, leaving 6 bases of the junction unmatched. The DNA of the CDR3 is TGTGCCAGCAGCGTGGCTAGCGGGATTGGCGAGCAGTACTTC. The encoded protein is CASSVASGIGEQYF. The full variable domain, rest sourced from reference TRBV9 and TRBJ2-7, is DSGVTQTPKHLITATGQRVTLRCSPRSGDLSVYWYQQSLDQGLQFLIQYYNGEERAKGNILERFSAQQFPDLHSELNLSSLELGDSALYFCASSVASGIGEQYFGPGTRLTVT.

V gene TRBV27 combines with J gene TRBJ2-7; maybe TRBD1 (5 bases). From germline, CDR1 is MNHEY and CDR2 SMNVEV (reference sequence). Trimming took 6 bases from V and 7 from J, leaving 16 bases between them. The CDR3 length is 13 residues. The CDR3 region has the DNA TGTGCCAGCAGCCAAGCGACAGCACTTGAGCAGTACTTC. Residues: CASSQATALEQYF.

This clone showed up just a few times. Here the CDR3 reads CASSSTSGGYNEQFF. In DNA, the CDR3 is TGTGCCAGCAGTTCGACTAGCGGGGGCTACAATGAGCAGTTCTTC. This chain links TRBV6-5 with TRBJ2-1, with TRBD2 matching 12 bases. V trimming: 4 bases; J trimming: 3 bases; junction bases outside the gene matches: 1. The length of the CDR3 is 15 residues. CDR1 and CDR2 (germline): MNHEY, SVGAGI.

V is TRBV13 and J is TRBJ2-2; D perhaps matches TRBD1 (5 bases). Germline lookup yields CDR1 PRHDT and CDR2 FYEKMQ (reference sequence). V shed 2 bases and J shed 2 bases, with 12 bases lying between them. The CDR3 extends over 16 amino acids. The CDR3 DNA reads TGTGCCAGCAGCTTAACAGGACAATCAAACACCGGGGAGCTGTTTTTT. It yields the protein CASSLTGQSNTGELFF.

A word on this clone: Other DNA sequences in the sample encode the same CDR3. The gene calls are TRBV6-4 and TRBJ2-1, with a weak D call TRBD2 (5 bases). V lost 0 bases and J 0 bases, leaving 6 bases between the germline ends. CDR3 size: 15 residues. Germline CDR1 MRHNA, CDR2 SNTAGT. CDR3 in DNA: TGTGCCAGCAGTGACTCAAGCGGCTCCTACAATGAGCAGTTCTTC. Translated: CASSDSSGSYNEQFF.

V is TRBV30 and J is TRBJ2-3, with D perhaps TRBD2 (6 bases). This CDR3 has 15 residues. Germline lookup yields CDR1 GTSNPN and CDR2 SVGIG (reference sequence). V was cut by 5 bases and J by 1 base, with 16 bases left in between. In nucleotides, the CDR3 is TGTGCCTGGGGCCTAGCGTTTAAGGGCACAGATACGCAGTATTTT. It encodes CAWGLAFKGTDTQYF.

This clone was seen a handful of times. Sequence at one end of the junction differs from germline and may be a read error. The genes are TRBV6-5 and TRBJ1-5, with D possibly TRBD1 on 5 matching bases. The CDR3 is 9 residues long. From germline, CDR1 is MNHEY and CDR2 SVGAGI. This CDR3 reads CASRTGLDF. The CDR3 DNA is TGTGCCAGCAGGACGGGACTGGATTTT.

This chain joins TRBV6-5 and TRBJ2-7, with 7 bases lining up with TRBD2. Trimming took 6 bases from V and 3 from J; bases not matched to a gene: 11. There are 15 residues in the CDR3. Germline V lookup: CDR1 MNHEY, CDR2 SVGAGI. The DNA for the CDR3 is TGTGCCAGCAGCCCACCAGGGAGGGCAAGCTACGAGCAGTACTTC. Its translation: CASSPPGRASYEQYF.

This clone appeared a single time. V and J are TRBV21-1 and TRBJ1-5; the table's TRBD1 call for D was not verified on the DNA. TRBV21-1 constitutes a pseudogene. The CDR3 runs 16 residues. In nucleotides, the CDR3 is TGTGCCAGCAGCAAAGGGGACAGGGAACGGAATCAGCCCCAGCATTTT. This codes for CASSKGDRERNQPQHF.

A note on this clone: One end of the junction does not line up with germline, which may come from a read error. The chain uses TRBV7-7 and TRBJ2-1; 7 bases fit TRBD2. Germline assignment: CDR1 SSHAT and CDR2 FNYEAQ (reference sequence). The CDR3 consists of 15 residues. CDR3 sequence: CASSLEASGYNEQFF. CDR3 nucleotides: TGTGCTAGCAGCTTAGAGGCTAGCGGCTACAATGAGCAGTTCTTC.

This chain joins TRBV4-1 and TRBJ1-2, with unresolved D. V was pared by 5 bases and J by 4 bases, with 20 bases between. Germline CDR1 is MGHRA and CDR2 is YSYEKL. The CDR3 covers 16 residues. Here the CDR3 reads CASSYDPGSTVYGYTF. CDR3 coding DNA: TGCGCCAGCAGCTACGATCCCGGGAGTACGGTCTATGGCTACACCTTC.

The chain uses TRBV7-2 and TRBJ2-7, with TRBD2 identical over 9 bases. The CDR3 runs 16 residues. Looked up from germline, CDR1 is SGHTA and CDR2 is FQGNSA. J was trimmed by 4 bases and V by 4 bases; bases with no gene match: 11. The CDR3 DNA follows: TGTGCCAGCAGCTCGAGGGGCCGCGGGAGGGGTTACGAGCAGTACTTC. As protein: CASSSRGRGRGYEQYF.

The chain is built from TRBV4-2 and TRBJ2-1; TRBD1 matches 8 bases. Germline CDR1 is LGHNA and CDR2 is YNFKEQ. With 3 bases clipped from V and 16 bases from J, the junction kept 14 bases outside the gene matches. This CDR3 has 14 amino acids. CDR3 sequence (DNA): TGTGCCAGCAGCCAGACGGCCCAGGGGGCGGGAAATTTCTTC. It translates to CASSQTAQGAGNFF.

The chain recombines TRBV6-1 with TRBJ1-6, with 7 nucleotides matching TRBD1. Germline assignment: CDR1 MNHNS and CDR2 SASEGT. The CDR3 runs 16 residues. V was clipped by 0 bases and J by 14 bases; unmatched bases: 13. The DNA of the CDR3 is TGTGCCAGCAGTGAAGCGGGACGGGAAGGGGGCACATCCCTCCACTTT. This codes for CASSEAGREGGTSLHF.

The chain is built from TRBV5-1 and TRBJ2-3; 12 positions match TRBD1. This CDR3 comprises 15 residues. V shed 5 bases and J 3 bases; nucleotides not matched to a gene: 4. CDR1 SGHRS and CDR2 YFSETQ come from the germline V gene. The CDR3, as DNA: TGCGCCAGCAGGGGACAGGGGGCTGGAACAGATACGCAGTATTTT. Residues: CASRGQGAGTDTQYF.

The V and J genes are TRBV6-6 and TRBJ2-1, with 11 bases that match TRBD2. Per germline, CDR1 MNHNY and CDR2 SVGAGI (reference sequence). After removal of 5 bases from V and 15 bases from J, the junction contained 9 bases not matched to a gene. The CDR3 is made up of 13 amino acids. CDR3 amino acids: CASSPLAGDDPFF. Written as DNA, the CDR3 is TGTGCCAGCAGTCCACTAGCGGGAGATGATCCGTTCTTC.

The chain combines TRBV5-4 with TRBJ2-7; tentative D call: TRBD1 (5 bases). The CDR3 has 15 residues. Germline loops: CDR1 SGHNT, CDR2 YYREEE (reference sequence). Trimming removed 4 bases from V and 3 bases from J, with 17 bases in between. The CDR3 region has the DNA TGTGCCAGCAGCCCCGATCTCGGACAACACTACGAGCAGTACTTC. The encoded protein is CASSPDLGQHYEQYF.

The chain is built from TRBV19 and TRBJ2-3; TRBD1 aligns across 8 bases. Germline assignment: CDR1 LNHDA and CDR2 SQIVND (reference sequence). This CDR3 comprises 15 residues. V gave up 7 bases and J gave up 4 bases; unmatched junction bases: 10. CDR3 nucleotides: TGTGCCAGTAAAAGGCAGCCGGGACAGGCAGATACGCAGTATTTT. Protein: CASKRQPGQADTQYF.

This clone was seen a few times. The chain uses TRBV4-2 and TRBJ2-7; TRBD2 is a possible D gene (6 bases). Germline values: CDR1 LGHNA, CDR2 YNFKEQ. Deletions cut 0 bases from V and 3 bases from J, with 15 bases between. The CDR3 totals 16 residues. The CDR3 sequence: CASSQEVGTGLYEQYF. Written as DNA, the CDR3 is TGTGCCAGCAGCCAAGAGGTTGGGACTGGACTCTACGAGCAGTACTTC.

The chain links TRBV11-2 to TRBJ1-2; D perhaps matches TRBD1 (6 bases). Germline V CDR1 and CDR2: SGHAT, FQNNGV. The ends were cut back, 0 bases at V and 7 bases at J, with 9 bases in the middle. The CDR3 extends over 13 amino acids. The DNA for the CDR3 is TGTGCCAGCAGCTTAGAGGGGGCGTTTGGCTACACCTTC. Amino acids: CASSLEGAFGYTF. Using reference TRBV11-2 and TRBJ1-2 for the parts outside the CDR3, the full variable domain is EAGVAQSPRYKIIEKRQSVAFWCNPISGHATLYWYQQILGQGPKLLIQFQNNGVVDDSQLPKDRFSAERLKGVDSTLKIQPAKLEDSAVYLCASSLEGAFGYTFGSGTRLTVV.

V gene TRBV7-2 combines with J gene TRBJ2-3; possible D gene TRBD2, 8 bases. The length of the CDR3 is 18 residues. V was trimmed by 1 base and J by 2 bases, leaving 19 bases between them. Germline V gene lookup returns CDR1 SGHTA and CDR2 FQGNSA. The CDR3 protein is CASSLDRISGTVTDTQYF. CDR3 in DNA: TGTGCCAGCAGCTTAGACCGGATTAGCGGGACAGTCACAGATACGCAGTATTTT. The entire variable domain, with the rest obtained from reference TRBV7-2 and TRBJ2-3, is as follows: GAGVSQSPSNKVTEKGKDVELRCDPISGHTALYWYRQSLGQGLEFLIYFQGNSAPDKSGLPSDRFSAERTGGSVSTLTIQRTQQEDSAVYLCASSLDRISGTVTDTQYFGPGTRLTVL.